The rows below give T cell receptor beta chains drawn from one sample of a study of blood T cell repertoires in COVID-19. Assay used: immunoSEQ multiplex PCR; TCRdb lists only in-frame clones, some missing. Altogether 400,000 to 500,000 clones are present, roughly 84% being singletons, with the ten largest covering about 1.5%. Sequencing was carried out using PBMCs or T cells enriched from blood (not recorded which). These receptors all stem from a woman aged 18-30 years who had been exposed to COVID-19. The CDR3 runs from the conserved cysteine through the conserved F or W. The D gene is left open where the match is weak. Clone size is shown for a subset of rows, as once, few, many or a class of expanded clone.

NA | TRBJ2-1 | NA | TRBV6-5 | CASSSSFNEQFF | TGTGCCAGCAGTTCTAGCTTTAATGAGCAGTTCTTC
NA | TRBJ1-4 | NA | TRBV6-1 | CASSEFPRGPNEKLFF | TGTGCCAGCAGTGAGTTTCCCAGGGGTCCTAATGAAAAACTGTTTTTT
NA | TRBJ2-5 | NA | TRBV27 | CASSPLGAVETQYF | TGTGCCAGCAGTCCCTTGGGGGCTGTAGAGACCCAGTACTTC
NA | TRBJ2-7 | NA | TRBV7-2 | CASSLAFTYEQYF | TGTGCCAGCAGCTTAGCCTTTACCTACGAGCAGTACTTC
NA | TRBJ1-3 | NA | TRBV19 | CASRRRDTGNTIYF | TGCGCCTCTCGGAGAAGGGACACTGGAAACACCATATATTTT
NA | TRBJ2-3 | NA | TRBV19 | CASSIYGTSTDTQYF | TGTGCCAGTAGTATCTATGGGACAAGCACAGATACGCAGTATTTT
NA | TRBJ1-1 | NA | TRBV6-5 | CASSYGTANTEAFF | TGTGCCAGCAGCTACGGAACAGCAAACACTGAAGCTTTCTTT
TRBD2 | TRBJ2-5 | NA | TRBV5-6 | CASSLGDIGLAGAQETQYF | TGTGCCAGCAGCTTGGGGGACATCGGACTAGCGGGAGCCCAAGAGACCCAGTACTTC
TRBD2 | TRBJ2-5 | NA | TRBV29-1 | CSVELIGTSGIGYQETQYF | TGCAGCGTTGAACTTATCGGGACTAGCGGGATCGGGTACCAAGAGACCCAGTACTTC
NA | TRBJ1-3 | once | TRBV7-6 | CASSSPALSGNTIYF | TGTGCCAGCAGCTCACCCGCACTCTCTGGAAACACCATATATTTT
TRBD1 | TRBJ1-1 | NA | TRBV4-3 | CASSQDQGGTNTEAFF | TGCGCCAGCAGCCAAGATCAGGGGGGTACGAACACTGAAGCTTTCTTT
TRBD1 | TRBJ2-7 | NA | TRBV11-2 | CASSLDFDRGYEQYF | TGTGCCAGCAGCTTAGATTTCGACAGGGGATACGAGCAGTACTTC
NA | TRBJ1-1 | NA | TRBV7-3 | CASSPTGSNTEAFF | TGTGCCAGCAGCCCGACAGGTTCGAACACTGAAGCTTTCTTT
TRBD2 | TRBJ2-1 | NA | TRBV6-1 | CASSDPRSGGAEGSYNEQFF | TGTGCCAGCAGTGACCCCCGGAGCGGGGGGGCCGAGGGCTCCTACAATGAGCAGTTCTTC
NA | TRBJ2-1 | NA | TRBV3-1/TRBV3-2 | CASSQDWGRFDEQFF | TGTGCCAGCAGCCAAGACTGGGGGAGGTTCGATGAGCAGTTCTTC
TRBD2 | TRBJ2-2 | NA | TRBV4-2 | CASSPTPSGVNTGELFF | TGTGCCAGCAGCCCAACTCCTAGCGGGGTGAACACCGGGGAGCTGTTTTTT
TRBD2 | TRBJ2-7 | NA | TRBV7-2 | CASSRHLAGGLDEQYF | TGTGCCAGCAGTCGTCACCTAGCGGGGGGGCTTGACGAGCAGTACTTC
TRBD2 | TRBJ2-7 | NA | TRBV29-1 | CSVEERVSSGASYEQYF | TGCAGCGTTGAAGAACGGGTTTCTAGCGGGGCTTCCTACGAGCAGTACTTC
TRBD1 | TRBJ2-7 | NA | TRBV7-9 | CASSLGTGPYEQYF | TGTGCCAGCAGCTTAGGGACAGGGCCCTACGAGCAGTACTTC
NA | TRBJ1-2 | once | TRBV13 | CASSLLTANYGYTF | TGTGCCAGCAGCTTGTTAACAGCAAACTATGGCTACACCTTC
TRBD2 | TRBJ2-1 | NA | TRBV5-1 | CASRVGLAGWDEQFF | TGCGCCAGCAGGGTAGGACTAGCGGGCTGGGATGAGCAGTTCTTC
TRBD2 | TRBJ2-1 | once | TRBV5-4 | CASSPVRSGAGYEQFF | TGTGCCAGCAGCCCCGTGCGGAGCGGGGCAGGGTATGAGCAGTTCTTC
NA | TRBJ1-1 | few | TRBV15 | CATSRPPGGGTEAFF | TGTGCCACCAGCAGGCCACCGGGGGGGGGCACTGAAGCTTTCTTT
NA | TRBJ2-7 | NA | TRBV5-4 | CASSPGAGTLSYEQYF | TGTGCCAGCAGCCCCGGGGCGGGGACTCTCTCCTACGAGCAGTACTTC
NA | TRBJ2-1 | NA | TRBV7-2 | CASSLAGRGNEQFF | TGTGCCAGCAGCTTAGCGGGGAGAGGCAATGAGCAGTTCTTC
NA | TRBJ1-5 | few | TRBV9 | CASSRAQAGQPQHF | TGTGCCAGCAGCCGAGCACAGGCCGGTCAGCCCCAGCATTTT
NA | TRBJ1-4 | once | TRBV19 | CASTQAQATNEKLFF | TGTGCCAGTACCCAGGCGCAGGCAACTAATGAAAAACTGTTTTTT
TRBD2 | TRBJ2-1 | NA | TRBV18 | CASSPTGTTTNEQFF | TGTGCCAGCTCACCCACCGGGACTACAACCAATGAGCAGTTCTTC
TRBD1 | TRBJ2-3 | NA | TRBV3-1/TRBV3-2 | CASSHPGQGSTDTQYF | TGTGCCAGCAGCCATCCCGGACAGGGTAGCACAGATACGCAGTATTTT
NA | TRBJ2-3 | NA | TRBV2 | CASNPTATDTQYF | TGTGCCAGCAACCCGACAGCCACAGATACGCAGTATTTT
NA | TRBJ1-5 | NA | TRBV12-3/TRBV12-4 | CASTRGNQPQHF | TGTGCCAGCACACGAGGGAACCAGCCCCAGCATTTT
TRBD2 | TRBJ2-1 | once | TRBV11-2 | CASGGLAGRYNEQFF | TGTGCCAGCGGCGGACTAGCGGGTAGGTACAATGAGCAGTTCTTC
NA | TRBJ1-5 | NA | TRBV7-2 | CASTGPGGGNQPQHF | TGTGCCAGCACGGGACCCGGGGGAGGCAATCAGCCCCAGCATTTT
NA | TRBJ1-5 | NA | TRBV19 | CASSPTGYPSSNQPQHF | TGTGCCAGTAGTCCCACGGGGTACCCTTCCAGCAATCAGCCCCAGCATTTT
NA | TRBJ2-7 | NA | TRBV9 | CASSVAESYEQYF | TGTGCCAGCAGCGTAGCGGAGTCCTACGAGCAGTACTTC
NA | TRBJ2-3 | NA | TRBV5-1 | CASSHGDGEDTQYF | TGCGCCAGCAGCCACGGTGACGGGGAGGATACGCAGTATTTT
TRBD2 | TRBJ2-1 | NA | TRBV29-1 | CSVESGTYYNEQFF | TGCAGCGTCGAGAGCGGGACTTACTACAATGAGCAGTTCTTC
NA | TRBJ2-3 | NA | TRBV3-1/TRBV3-2 | CASSQVAADTQYF | TGTGCCAGCAGCCAAGTAGCGGCAGATACGCAGTATTTT
TRBD1 | TRBJ2-7 | NA | TRBV7-6 | CASSYGRDRGFEQYF | TGTGCCAGCAGTTACGGACGGGACAGGGGCTTCGAGCAGTACTTC
TRBD1 | TRBJ1-4 | NA | TRBV19 | CASSWDRINEKLFF | TGTGCCAGTAGTTGGGACAGAATTAATGAAAAACTGTTTTTT
NA | TRBJ1-2 | few | TRBV7-9 | CASSPLSPTYGYTF | TGTGCCAGCAGCCCCTTATCCCCGACTTATGGCTACACCTTC
TRBD2 | TRBJ2-7 | NA | TRBV28 | CASSLGTSDSYEQYF | TGTGCCAGCAGTTTAGGGACTAGCGACTCCTACGAGCAGTACTTC
TRBD1 | TRBJ1-6 | once | TRBV27 | CASKGARLRDNSPLHF | TGTGCCAGCAAGGGGGCGCGCCTCAGAGATAATTCACCCCTCCACTTT
TRBD1 | TRBJ1-2 | few | TRBV7-2 | CASSLAWDRYNYGYTF | TGTGCCAGCAGCTTAGCGTGGGACAGGTATAACTATGGCTACACCTTC
NA | TRBJ2-1 | NA | TRBV11-2 | CASSLALDEQFF | TGTGCCAGCAGCTTAGCTCTCGATGAGCAGTTCTTC
NA | TRBJ2-7 | NA | TRBV3-1/TRBV3-2 | CASSQGLGGRFPLYEQYF | TGTGCCAGCAGCCAAGGTCTTGGTGGCAGGTTTCCTCTCTACGAGCAGTACTTC
TRBD2 | TRBJ2-3 | NA | TRBV5-1 | CASSLGLAGDTQYF | TGCGCCAGCAGCTTGGGACTAGCGGGAGATACGCAGTATTTT
TRBD1 | TRBJ2-3 | NA | TRBV6-5 | CASSPNRGDTQYF | TGTGCCAGCAGTCCGAACAGGGGAGATACGCAGTATTTT
NA | TRBJ2-2 | NA | TRBV27 | CASSFFTGELFF | TGTGCCAGCAGTTTCTTTACCGGGGAGCTGTTTTTT
NA | TRBJ2-7 | NA | TRBV6-5 | CASSLTGYYEQYF | TGTGCCAGCAGCCTAACAGGGTACTACGAGCAGTACTTC
NA | TRBJ1-3 | NA | TRBV2 | CASIGIQGLSSGNTIYF | TGTGCCAGCATTGGTATCCAGGGTCTGAGCTCTGGAAACACCATATATTTT
TRBD2 | TRBJ2-3 | once | TRBV5-1 | CASSLVGSGRARDTQYF | TGCGCCAGCAGCTTGGTGGGTAGCGGGAGGGCCAGAGATACGCAGTATTTT
NA | TRBJ1-1 | NA | TRBV7-9 | CASSFGGMNTEAFF | TGTGCCAGCAGCTTCGGGGGGATGAACACTGAAGCTTTCTTT
TRBD2 | TRBJ2-2 | NA | TRBV10-3 | CAISPGTRITGELFF | TGTGCCATCAGCCCTGGGACTAGAATCACCGGGGAGCTGTTTTTT
NA | TRBJ2-5 | NA | TRBV2 | CASTRRGIQETQYF | TGTGCCAGCACCAGAAGGGGGATCCAAGAGACCCAGTACTTC
NA | TRBJ2-5 | NA | TRBV15 | CATSREGPAAKTQYF | TGTGCCACCAGCAGAGAAGGGCCAGCGGCAAAGACCCAGTACTTC
NA | TRBJ1-1 | few | TRBV19 | CASSIAGAEAFF | TGTGCCAGTAGTATCGCGGGTGCTGAAGCTTTCTTT
TRBD1 | TRBJ2-7 | NA | TRBV5-4 | CASSYGPGGAYEQYF | TGTGCCAGCAGCTATGGACCAGGGGGCGCCTACGAGCAGTACTTC
NA | TRBJ1-6 | NA | TRBV5-4 | CASSPNSGNSPLHF | TGTGCCAGCAGCCCAAACAGTGGGAATTCACCCCTCCACTTT